These 30 T cell receptor beta chains were all obtained from the same sample, sequenced in a study of blood T cell repertoires in COVID-19. Method: immunoSEQ multiplex PCR; TCRdb's copy keeps in-frame clones and lacks some. The sample has 200,000 to 300,000 clones; around 83% are singletons. The sample taken for sequencing was peripheral blood. These TCRs come from a man aged 25 to 45 who had recovered from COVID-19.

The chain links TRBV6-1 to TRBJ2-3, with 9 nucleotides matching TRBD1. The CDR3 totals 18 residues. V gave up 4 bases and J gave up 4 bases; unmatched junction bases: 15. From germline, CDR1 is MNHNS and CDR2 SASEGT. The CDR3 DNA follows: TGTGCCAGCAGTGGCCAAGCGGAAGGGACAGGGTCCCCAGATACGCAGTATTTT. Amino acid sequence: CASSGQAEGTGSPDTQYF.

J is TRBJ2-1 and V is TRBV5-1; perhaps TRBD1 as D (5 bases). Per germline, CDR1 SGHRS and CDR2 YFSETQ. The CDR3 has 16 residues. Trimming cost V 0 bases and J 6 bases, with 16 bases left between them. The CDR3 DNA follows: TGCGCCAGCAGCTTGGGGGTACGACTTGGGGCCAATGAGCAGTTCTTC. It is translated as CASSLGVRLGANEQFF.

Remarks on this clone: The sample contains more than one DNA sequence encoding this CDR3. The gene calls are TRBV12-3 or TRBV12-4 and TRBJ1-2; tentative D call: TRBD1 (5 bases). The germline V and J ends were trimmed by 2 bases and 13 bases, with 14 bases remaining between them. The CDR3 totals 12 residues. CDR3 DNA sequence: TGTGCCAGCAGTTTACTGCAAGGGGAGGGCACCTTC. Amino acid sequence: CASSLLQGEGTF.

V is TRBV10-3 and J is TRBJ2-2, with D possibly TRBD1 on 6 matching bases. Germline lookup yields CDR1 ENHRY and CDR2 SYGVKD. The V gene lost 8 bases and the J gene lost 1 base, with 11 bases spanning the gap. This CDR3 is 14 amino acids long. The chain's CDR3 is CAIPGHENTGELFF. Written as DNA, the CDR3 is TGTGCCATCCCGGGACACGAGAACACCGGGGAGCTGTTTTTT.

The rearrangement links TRBV5-6 to TRBJ1-2; D remains unclear. Germline CDR1 reads SGHDT; CDR2 reads YYEEEE. The V end lost 5 bases, the J end lost 8 bases, and 16 bases lay between the germline ends. The CDR3 totals 13 residues. CDR3 nucleotide sequence: TGTGCCAGCAGTCCCGCCTCCATGCGGGGCTACACCTTC. Amino acids: CASSPASMRGYTF.

The rearrangement joins TRBV6-6 to TRBJ2-5; the D is unclear. This CDR3 spans 11 amino acids. Germline values: CDR1 MNHNY, CDR2 SVGAGI (reference sequence). Trimming cost V 7 bases and J 5 bases, with 8 bases left between them. DNA for the CDR3: TGTGCCAGCACCTACGGGGAGACCCAGTACTTC. This gives the protein CASTYGETQYF.

The chain recombines TRBV5-1 with TRBJ2-3; the match to TRBD2 covers 10 bases. Germline CDR1 and CDR2: SGHRS and YFSETQ. This CDR3 has 20 amino acids. Losses at the gene ends were 1 base for V and 2 bases for J; bases not matched to a gene: 16. The CDR3 nucleotides are TGCGCCAGCAGCTTGTCAGGCAGGGCGATAGCGGGGGGCAACACAGATACGCAGTATTTT. It specifies CASSLSGRAIAGGNTDTQYF. The full variable domain, with the rest looked up from reference TRBV5-1 and TRBJ2-3, is KAGVTQTPRYLIKTRGQQVTLSCSPISGHRSVSWYQQTPGQGLQFLFEYFSETQRNKGNFPGRFSGRQFSNSRSEMNVSTLELGDSALYLCASSLSGRAIAGGNTDTQYFGPGTRLTVL.

The chain is built from TRBV27 and TRBJ1-1, with TRBD1 identical over 7 bases. Germline V gives CDR1 MNHEY, CDR2 SMNVEV (reference sequence). With 2 bases clipped from V and 4 bases from J, the junction kept 4 bases outside the gene matches. The CDR3 has 14 residues. The CDR3 protein is CASSLVGGRTEAFF. CDR3 in DNA: TGTGCCAGCAGTTTAGTAGGGGGCCGCACTGAAGCTTTCTTT.

The J gene is TRBJ2-3, the V gene TRBV5-1; 9 nucleotides align to TRBD2. CDR1 SGHRS and CDR2 YFSETQ come from the germline V gene. The CDR3 has 15 amino acids. The junction had 5 bases not matched to a gene; V was cut back by 0 bases and J by 6 bases. As DNA, the CDR3 is TGCGCCAGCAGCTTGGGCGGGGGGGCTGTTGATACGCAGTATTTT. It codes for CASSLGGGAVDTQYF.

The genes are TRBV11-2 and TRBJ2-2, with D maybe TRBD1 (5 bases). With 4 bases removed from V and 2 bases from J, the gap between germline ends came to 17 bases. CDR3 size: 17 residues. CDR1 is SGHAT and CDR2 is FQNNGV in the germline V gene. CDR3 sequence reads: CASSYGIRTKNTGELFF. The CDR3, as DNA: TGTGCCAGCAGCTATGGGATCAGGACAAAAAACACCGGGGAGCTGTTTTTT.

The rearrangement links TRBV12-3 or TRBV12-4 to TRBJ1-1; D uncertain. The ends were cut back, 7 bases at V and 10 bases at J, with 16 bases in the middle. The length of the CDR3 is 12 residues. Written as DNA, the CDR3 is TGTGCCAGCAACCGAGGCCGGCTGGGAGCTTTCTTT. This encodes CASNRGRLGAFF.

The V call is TRBV28, the J call TRBJ1-5, with D perhaps TRBD1 (6 bases). This CDR3 spans 14 amino acids. The V gene's germline CDR1 is MDHEN and CDR2 SYDVKM. Trimming shortened V by 6 bases and J by 7 bases, and 16 bases separated the two germline ends. CDR3 bases: TGTGCCAGCAGGGTAGACAGGCCTTGGCAGCCCCAGCATTTT. This encodes CASRVDRPWQPQHF.

V and J are TRBV5-8 and TRBJ1-3; D may be TRBD1 (5 bases). CDR3 length equals 15 residues. Germline-derived CDR1 and CDR2 are SGHTS and YDEGEE. The ends were cut back, 4 bases at V and 0 bases at J, with 11 bases in the middle. CDR3 loop: CASSPDRSSGNTIYF. As DNA, the CDR3 is TGTGCCAGCAGCCCTGACAGAAGCTCTGGAAACACCATATATTTT.

This sequence joins TRBV19 and TRBJ1-3; 10 bases fit TRBD1. The CDR3 totals 15 residues. Trimming cost V 3 bases and J 1 base; bases outside gene matches: 0. CDR1 LNHDA and CDR2 SQIVND come from the germline V gene (reference sequence). For the CDR3, the DNA is TGTGCCAGTAGTATGGGACAGGGGTCTGGAAACACCATATATTTT. Its translation: CASSMGQGSGNTIYF.

The chain carries TRBV2 and TRBJ2-1; 11 bases fit TRBD1. V lost 7 bases, J lost 7 bases, and 9 bases stayed unmatched. The CDR3 loop spans 15 amino acids. CDR1 SNHLY and CDR2 FYNNEI come from the germline V gene. CDR3 DNA: TGTGCCAGCATGCCCCCGGGACAGGGGGTAAATGAGCAGTTCTTC. This sequence encodes CASMPPGQGVNEQFF.

The chain is built from TRBV12-3 or TRBV12-4 and TRBJ1-2, with D maybe TRBD1 (6 bases). V lost 3 bases and J lost 7, with 12 bases in between. The CDR3 has 13 amino acids. CDR3 sequence reads: CASSFAGAGGYTF. CDR3 in DNA: TGTGCCAGCAGTTTCGCGGGGGCAGGTGGCTACACCTTC.

The V and J genes are TRBV27 and TRBJ1-6; D possibly corresponds to TRBD1 (6 bases). CDR3 length: 20 residues. Germline assignment: CDR1 MNHEY and CDR2 SMNVEV (reference sequence). V lost 5 bases to trimming and J lost 0 bases, with 23 bases between them. CDR3 coding DNA: TGTGCCAGCAGTCGAATCGTCGGGACACGGCTACGCTCCTATAATTCACCCCTCCACTTT. Its protein product is CASSRIVGTRLRSYNSPLHF.

CDR3: CASSFDRNTEAFF. DNA for the CDR3: TGTGCCAGCAGCTTCGACAGGAACACTGAAGCTTTCTTT. The V call is TRBV3-1 (or the pseudogene TRBV3-2), the J call TRBJ1-1, with TRBD1 as a possible D gene (5 bases). This CDR3 is built from 13 residues. V lost 5 bases and J 1 base, leaving 8 bases between the germline ends. From germline, CDR1 is LGHDT and CDR2 YNNKEL (reference sequence).

This clone occurred once. This sequence joins TRBV3-1 (or the pseudogene TRBV3-2) and TRBJ2-3; 12 bases are a match to TRBD2. Unmatched junction bases numbered 9, after V lost 4 bases and J lost 7 bases. The CDR3 sequence is 16 residues long. Germline CDR1 and CDR2: LGHDT and YNNKEL (reference sequence). The CDR3, as DNA: TGTGCCAGCAGCCCCCGACTAGCGGGGGTAGGGAATACGCAGTATTTT. Amino acids: CASSPRLAGVGNTQYF.

The chain employs TRBV5-1 and TRBJ1-1, with a weak D call TRBD1 (5 bases). The CDR3 totals 14 residues. Looked up from germline, CDR1 is SGHRS and CDR2 is YFSETQ. Trimming removed 5 bases from V and 6 bases from J, with 17 bases in between. DNA of the CDR3: TGCGCCAGCAGACCATTTTCAGGGTCCCCTGAAGCTTTCTTT. As protein: CASRPFSGSPEAFF.

The chain recombines TRBV4-1 with TRBJ2-1, with 7 bases matching TRBD1. CDR1 is MGHRA, CDR2 YSYEKL, per germline. The CDR3 runs to 15 residues. Trimming removed 4 bases from V and 8 bases from J; junction bases left unmatched: 11. The DNA of the CDR3 is TGCGCCAGCAGCCTTACGACAGGGCGGTTTGATGAGCAGTTCTTC. Encoded protein: CASSLTTGRFDEQFF.

V and J are TRBV24-1 and TRBJ1-1, with TRBD1 matching 12 bases. V shed 9 bases and J 4 bases; nucleotides not matched to a gene: 8. Germline loops: CDR1 KGHDR, CDR2 SFDVKD. The CDR3 length is 15 residues. The CDR3 here is CATSGQGARGTEAFF. As DNA, the CDR3 is TGTGCCACCTCGGGACAGGGGGCGCGTGGCACTGAAGCTTTCTTT.

This chain uses TRBV10-3 with TRBJ2-5; 8 positions match TRBD2. Germline lookup yields CDR1 ENHRY and CDR2 SYGVKD. V dropped 4 bases and J dropped 5; count of bases not matched to a gene: 6. CDR3 length equals 14 residues. CDR3 in amino acids: CAISVSGGLETQYF. The CDR3 bases are TGTGCCATCAGTGTGAGCGGGGGATTGGAGACCCAGTACTTC.

J is TRBJ2-1 and V is TRBV7-8, with 7 bases identical to TRBD1. CDR3 length: 15 amino acids. Trimming cost V 3 bases and J 6 bases; bases outside gene matches: 8. Germline assignment: CDR1 SGHVS and CDR2 FQNEAQ. The CDR3, as DNA: TGTGCCAGCAGCTTGGGCATCGACAGGGCCAATGAGCAGTTCTTC. Its protein product is CASSLGIDRANEQFF. Drawing the rest from reference TRBV7-8 and TRBJ2-1, the complete variable domain is GAGVSQSPRYKVAKRGQDVALRCDPISGHVSLFWYQQALGQGPEFLTYFQNEAQLDKSGLPSDRFFAERPEGSVSTLKIQRTQQEDSAVYLCASSLGIDRANEQFFGPGTRLTVL.

The chain employs TRBV2 and TRBJ2-3, with TRBD2 matching over 10 bases. Germline CDR1 and CDR2: SNHLY and FYNNEI. This CDR3 has 16 amino acids. With V trimmed by 3 bases and J by 1 base, 4 bases remained unmatched. The CDR3 here is CASSDRLAGGTDTQYF. As DNA, the CDR3 is TGTGCCAGCAGTGATAGGCTAGCGGGGGGCACAGATACGCAGTATTTT.

This clone was counted between two and nine times. The rearrangement joins TRBV7-9 to TRBJ1-4; D possibly corresponds to TRBD1 (5 bases). This CDR3 has 16 amino acids. Germline assignment: CDR1 SEHNR and CDR2 FQNEAQ (reference sequence). Trimming left V 5 bases short and J 7 bases short, with 20 bases between. This CDR3 is CASSEQALGVGEKLFF. CDR3 coding DNA: TGTGCCAGCAGCGAACAGGCTCTAGGGGTGGGTGAAAAACTGTTTTTT.

The chain employs TRBV18 and TRBJ2-3; 7 bases align to TRBD1. The CDR3 loop spans 13 amino acids. Trimming removed 5 bases from V and 6 bases from J; junction bases left unmatched: 5. Germline-derived CDR1 and CDR2 are KGHSH and LQKENI. The chain's CDR3 is CASSSQQGDTQYF. The CDR3 bases are TGTGCCAGCTCATCTCAACAGGGGGATACGCAGTATTTT.

The chain employs TRBV1 and TRBJ2-7; no check of the table's D call, TRBD1, against the DNA was made. TRBV1 is noted as a pseudogene. The CDR3 totals 18 residues. Here the CDR3 reads CTSSQDLDRGRPAYEQYV. CDR3 in DNA: TGCACCAGCAGCCAAGATTTGGACAGGGGGCGACCTGCCTACGAGCAGTACGTC.

The genes are TRBV19 and TRBJ1-2; 7 bases line up with TRBD1. The V gene end was trimmed by 6 bases and the J gene end by 4 bases; junction bases not matched to a gene: 5. Germline V gene sequence: CDR1 LNHDA, CDR2 SQIVND (reference sequence). This CDR3 has 13 residues. The CDR3: CASSNRGGYGYTF. The CDR3 DNA reads as TGTGCCAGTAGCAACAGGGGAGGCTATGGCTACACCTTC.

This clone was observed once. The chain couples TRBV7-8 to TRBJ2-3, with 7 bases lining up with TRBD2. Germline V gene sequence: CDR1 SGHVS, CDR2 FQNEAQ. CDR3 length equals 15 residues. V trimming: 5 bases; J trimming: 4 bases; junction bases outside the gene matches: 9. DNA for the CDR3: TGTGCCAGCAGCCAGACTAGCCCTAGGGCAGATACGCAGTATTTT. Its translation is CASSQTSPRADTQYF.